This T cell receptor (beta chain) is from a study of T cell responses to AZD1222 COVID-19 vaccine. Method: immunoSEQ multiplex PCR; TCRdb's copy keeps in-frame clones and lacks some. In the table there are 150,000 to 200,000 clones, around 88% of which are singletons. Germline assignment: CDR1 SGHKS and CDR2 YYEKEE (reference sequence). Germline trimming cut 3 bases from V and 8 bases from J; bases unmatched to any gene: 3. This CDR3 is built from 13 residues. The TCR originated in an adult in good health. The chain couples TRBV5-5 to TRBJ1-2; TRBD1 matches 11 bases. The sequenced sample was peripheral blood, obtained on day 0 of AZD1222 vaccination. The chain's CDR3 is CASSWGQGGGYTF. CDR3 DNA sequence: TGTGCCAGCAGCTGGGGACAGGGGGGAGGCTACACCTTC.